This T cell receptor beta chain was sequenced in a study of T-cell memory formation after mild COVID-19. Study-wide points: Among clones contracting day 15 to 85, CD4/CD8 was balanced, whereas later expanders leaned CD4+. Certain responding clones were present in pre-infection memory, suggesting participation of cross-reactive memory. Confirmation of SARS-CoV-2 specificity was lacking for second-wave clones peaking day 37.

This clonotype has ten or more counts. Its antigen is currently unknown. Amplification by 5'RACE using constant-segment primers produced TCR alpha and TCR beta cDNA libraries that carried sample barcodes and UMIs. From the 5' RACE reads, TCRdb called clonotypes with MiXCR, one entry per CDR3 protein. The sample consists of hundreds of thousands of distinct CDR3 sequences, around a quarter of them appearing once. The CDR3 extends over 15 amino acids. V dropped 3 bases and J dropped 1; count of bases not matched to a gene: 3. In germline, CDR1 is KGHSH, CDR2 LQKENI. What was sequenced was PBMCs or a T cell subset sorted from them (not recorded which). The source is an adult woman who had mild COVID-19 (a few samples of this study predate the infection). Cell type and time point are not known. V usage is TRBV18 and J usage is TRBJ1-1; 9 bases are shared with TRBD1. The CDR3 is CASSPAGQGNTEAFF. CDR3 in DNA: TGTGCCAGCTCACCGGCGGGACAGGGGAACACTGAAGCTTTCTTT. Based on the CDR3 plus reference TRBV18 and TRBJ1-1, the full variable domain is NAGVMQNPRHLVRRRGQEARLRCSPMKGHSHVYWYRQLPEEGLKFMVYLQKENIIDESGMPKERFSAEFPKEGPSILRIQQVVRGDSAAYFCASSPAGQGNTEAFFGQGTRLTVV.